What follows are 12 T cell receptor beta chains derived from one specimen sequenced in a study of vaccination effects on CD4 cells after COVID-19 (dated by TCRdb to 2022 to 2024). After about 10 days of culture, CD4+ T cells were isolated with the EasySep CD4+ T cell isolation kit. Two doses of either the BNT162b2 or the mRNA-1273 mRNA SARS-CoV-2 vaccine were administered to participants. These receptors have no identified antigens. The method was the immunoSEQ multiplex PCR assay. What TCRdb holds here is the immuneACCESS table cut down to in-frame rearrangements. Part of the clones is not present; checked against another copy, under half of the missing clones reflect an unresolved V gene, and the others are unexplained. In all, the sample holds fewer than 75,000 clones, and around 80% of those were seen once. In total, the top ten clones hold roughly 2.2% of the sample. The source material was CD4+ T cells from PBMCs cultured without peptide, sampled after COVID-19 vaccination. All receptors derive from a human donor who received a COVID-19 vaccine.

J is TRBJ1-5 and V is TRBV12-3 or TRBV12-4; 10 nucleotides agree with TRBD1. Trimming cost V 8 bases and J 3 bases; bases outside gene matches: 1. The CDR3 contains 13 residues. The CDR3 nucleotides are TGTGCCAGCGGGACAGGGGACAATCAGCCCCAGCATTTT. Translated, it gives CASGTGDNQPQHF.

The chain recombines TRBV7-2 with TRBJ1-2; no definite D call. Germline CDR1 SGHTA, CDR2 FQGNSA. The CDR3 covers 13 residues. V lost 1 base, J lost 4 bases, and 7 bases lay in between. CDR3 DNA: TGTGCCAGCAGCTTAGACAAGAGCTATGGCTACACCTTC. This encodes CASSLDKSYGYTF.

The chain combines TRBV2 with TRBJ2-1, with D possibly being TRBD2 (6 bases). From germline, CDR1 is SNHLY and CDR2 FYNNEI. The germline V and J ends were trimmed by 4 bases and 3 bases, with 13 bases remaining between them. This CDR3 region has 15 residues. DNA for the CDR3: TGTGCCAGCAGTGGGGAAAGGACTAACTACAATGAGCAGTTCTTC. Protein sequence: CASSGERTNYNEQFF.

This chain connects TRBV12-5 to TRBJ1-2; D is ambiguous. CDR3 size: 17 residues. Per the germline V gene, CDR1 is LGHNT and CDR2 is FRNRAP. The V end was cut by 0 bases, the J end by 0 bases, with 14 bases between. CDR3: CASGLVLGIQANYGYTF. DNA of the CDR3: TGTGCTAGTGGTTTGGTACTGGGCATCCAAGCTAACTATGGCTACACCTTC. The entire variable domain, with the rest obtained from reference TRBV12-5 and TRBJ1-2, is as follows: DARVTQTPRHKVTEMGQEVTMRCQPILGHNTVFWYRQTMMQGLELLAYFRNRAPLDDSGMPKDRFSAEMPDATLATLKIQPSEPRDSAVYFCASGLVLGIQANYGYTFGSGTRLTVV.

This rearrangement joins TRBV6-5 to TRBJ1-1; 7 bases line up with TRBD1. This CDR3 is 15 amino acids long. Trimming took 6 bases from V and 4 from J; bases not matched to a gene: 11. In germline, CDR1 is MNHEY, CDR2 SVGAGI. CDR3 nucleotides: TGTGCCAGCAGCACCCCCGGGGCAGGGGGCACTGAAGCTTTCTTT. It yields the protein CASSTPGAGGTEAFF.

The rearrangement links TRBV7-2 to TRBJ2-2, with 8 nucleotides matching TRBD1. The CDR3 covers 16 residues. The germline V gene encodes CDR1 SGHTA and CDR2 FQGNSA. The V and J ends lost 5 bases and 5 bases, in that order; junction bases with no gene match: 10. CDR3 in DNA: TGTGCCAGCAGCCCCCCCAGGACAGGGTGGACCGGGGAGCTGTTTTTT. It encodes CASSPPRTGWTGELFF.

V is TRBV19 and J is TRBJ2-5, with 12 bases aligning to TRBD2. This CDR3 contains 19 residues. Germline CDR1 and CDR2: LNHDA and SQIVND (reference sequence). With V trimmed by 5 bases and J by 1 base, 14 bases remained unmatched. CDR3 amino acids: CASSHAISSGGALQETQYF. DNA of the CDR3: TGTGCCAGTAGTCACGCCATCTCTAGCGGGGGGGCGCTCCAAGAGACCCAGTACTTC.

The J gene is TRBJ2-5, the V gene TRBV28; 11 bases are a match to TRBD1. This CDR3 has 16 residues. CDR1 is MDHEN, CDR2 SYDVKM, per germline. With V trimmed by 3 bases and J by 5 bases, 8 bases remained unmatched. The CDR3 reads CASSFRRDRGRETQYF. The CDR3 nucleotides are TGTGCCAGCAGTTTTCGGCGGGACAGGGGGAGGGAGACCCAGTACTTC.

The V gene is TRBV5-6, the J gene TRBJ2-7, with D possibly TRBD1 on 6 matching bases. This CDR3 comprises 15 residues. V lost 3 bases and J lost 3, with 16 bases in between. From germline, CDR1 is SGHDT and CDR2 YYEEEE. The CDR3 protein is CASSSQGRGYYEQYV. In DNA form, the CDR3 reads TGTGCCAGCAGCTCACAGGGTAGAGGGTACTACGAGCAGTACGTC.

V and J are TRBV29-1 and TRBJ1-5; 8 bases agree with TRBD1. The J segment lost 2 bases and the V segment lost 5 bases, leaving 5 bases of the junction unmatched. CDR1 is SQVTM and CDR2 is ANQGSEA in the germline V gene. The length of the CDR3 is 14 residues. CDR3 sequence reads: CSVPGTGRNQPQHF. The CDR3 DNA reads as TGCAGCGTTCCCGGGACAGGACGCAATCAGCCCCAGCATTTT. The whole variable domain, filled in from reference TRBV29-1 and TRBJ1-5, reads SAVISQKPSRDICQRGTSLTIQCQVDSQVTMMFWYRQQPGQSLTLIATANQGSEATYESGFVIDKFPISRPNLTFSTLTVSNMSPEDSSIYLCSVPGTGRNQPQHFGDGTRLSIL.

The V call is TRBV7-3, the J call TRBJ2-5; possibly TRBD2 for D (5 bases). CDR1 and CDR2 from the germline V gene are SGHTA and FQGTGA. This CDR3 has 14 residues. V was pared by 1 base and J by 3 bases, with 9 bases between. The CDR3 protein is CASSLNAAEETQYF. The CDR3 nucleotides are TGTGCCAGCAGCTTAAATGCAGCGGAAGAGACCCAGTACTTC.

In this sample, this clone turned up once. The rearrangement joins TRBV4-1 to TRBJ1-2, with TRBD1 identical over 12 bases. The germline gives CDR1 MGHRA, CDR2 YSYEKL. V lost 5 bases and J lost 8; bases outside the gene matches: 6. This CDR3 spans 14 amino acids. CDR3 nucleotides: TGCGCCAGCAGCGGGACAGGGGGCTCGATGGGCTACACCTTC. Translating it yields CASSGTGGSMGYTF.